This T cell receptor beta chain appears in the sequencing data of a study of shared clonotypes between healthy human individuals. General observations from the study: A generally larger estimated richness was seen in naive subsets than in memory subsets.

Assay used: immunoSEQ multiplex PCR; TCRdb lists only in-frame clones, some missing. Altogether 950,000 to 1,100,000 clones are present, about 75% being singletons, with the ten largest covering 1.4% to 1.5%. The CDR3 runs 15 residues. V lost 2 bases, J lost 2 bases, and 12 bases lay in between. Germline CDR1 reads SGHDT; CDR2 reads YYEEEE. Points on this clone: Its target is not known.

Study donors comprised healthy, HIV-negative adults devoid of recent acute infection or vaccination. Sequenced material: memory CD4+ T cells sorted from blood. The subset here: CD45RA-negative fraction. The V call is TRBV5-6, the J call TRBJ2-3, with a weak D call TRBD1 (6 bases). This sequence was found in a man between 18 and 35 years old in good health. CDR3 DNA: TGTGCCAGCAGCTTACAGGGCGGTGTCACAGATACGCAGTATTTT. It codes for CASSLQGGVTDTQYF.